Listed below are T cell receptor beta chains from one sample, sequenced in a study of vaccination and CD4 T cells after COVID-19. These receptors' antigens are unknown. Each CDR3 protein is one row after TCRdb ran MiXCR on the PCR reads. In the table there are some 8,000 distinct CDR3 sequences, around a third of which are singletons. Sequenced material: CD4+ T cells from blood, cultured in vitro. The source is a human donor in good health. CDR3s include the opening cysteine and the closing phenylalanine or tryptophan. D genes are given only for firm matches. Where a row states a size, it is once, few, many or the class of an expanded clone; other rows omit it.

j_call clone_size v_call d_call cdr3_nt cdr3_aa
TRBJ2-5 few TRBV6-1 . TGTGCCAGCAGTCGGAGGGGAGAGACCCAGTACTTC CASSRRGETQYF
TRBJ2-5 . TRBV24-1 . TGTGCCACCAGTGATTTTCGGGCGGGAAAACTTCAAGAGACCCAGTACTTC CATSDFRAGKLQETQYF
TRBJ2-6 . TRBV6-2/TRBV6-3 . TGTGCCAGCAGACACAGGGCAGGGGCCAACGTCCTGACTTTC CASRHRAGANVLTF
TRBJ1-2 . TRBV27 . TGTGCCAGCAGCCAGACAGGTTCCTATGGCTACACCTTC CASSQTGSYGYTF
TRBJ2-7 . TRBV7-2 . TGTGCCAGCAGCTTCCCCGGGTCCTACGAGCAGTACTTC CASSFPGSYEQYF
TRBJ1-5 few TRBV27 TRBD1 TGTGCCAGCAGTTCTAACACAGGGGGGATCTATCAGCCCCAGCATTTT CASSSNTGGIYQPQHF
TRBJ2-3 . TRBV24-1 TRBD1 TGTGCCACCAGCGGGGACAGGGGAACAGATACGCAGTATTTT CATSGDRGTDTQYF
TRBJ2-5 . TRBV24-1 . TGTGCCACCAGCCTCAGGGACCAAGAGACCCAGTACTTC CATSLRDQETQYF
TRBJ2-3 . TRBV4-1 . TGCGCCAGCAGCCAAGGACCGCAGTTCACAGATACGCAGTATTTT CASSQGPQFTDTQYF
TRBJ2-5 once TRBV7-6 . TGTGCCAGCAGCTCCCGACAAACGGAGACCCAGTACTTC CASSSRQTETQYF
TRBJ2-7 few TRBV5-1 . TGCGCCAGCAGCTTGGAGGTCTGGGAGGAGCAGTACTTC CASSLEVWEEQYF
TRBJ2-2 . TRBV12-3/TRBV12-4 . TGTGCCAGCAGCCCGGCGGGTTGGACCGGGGAGCTGTTTTTT CASSPAGWTGELFF
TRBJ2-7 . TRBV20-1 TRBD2 TGCAGTGCTAGTCCGGGAGGAAGGAGCTCCTACGAGCAGTACTTC CSASPGGRSSYEQYF
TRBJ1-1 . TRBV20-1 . TGCAGTGCTAGAGATCCCCGCCTAACAGGGAGAGCTTTCTTT CSARDPRLTGRAFF
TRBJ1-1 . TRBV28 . TGTGCCAGCAGGGTGGGGAGCACTGAAGCTTTCTTT CASRVGSTEAFF
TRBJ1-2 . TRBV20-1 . TGCAGTGCTAGAGGTGGTCCTAACTATGGCTACACCTTC CSARGGPNYGYTF
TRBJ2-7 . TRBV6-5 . TGTGCCAGCAGTTACTCGAGGATCAGCTCCTACGAGCAGTACTTC CASSYSRISSYEQYF
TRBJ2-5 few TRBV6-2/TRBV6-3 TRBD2 TGTGCCAGCAGTGAACCGGGACTAGGGGCAGAGACCCAGTACTTC CASSEPGLGAETQYF
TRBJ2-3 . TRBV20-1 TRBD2 TGCAGTGCTTGGGGTAGCGGGAGTACAGATACGCAGTATTTT CSAWGSGSTDTQYF
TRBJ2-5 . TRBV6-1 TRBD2 TGTGCCAGCAGTCTCCAAGCGGGAGGGGAGACCCAGTACTTC CASSLQAGGETQYF
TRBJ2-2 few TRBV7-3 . TGTGCCAGCAGTTCTGATCTGAACACCGGGGAGCTGTTTTTT CASSSDLNTGELFF
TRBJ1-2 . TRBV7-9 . TGTGCCAGCAGACCGGGACAAGGCTATGGCTACACCTTC CASRPGQGYGYTF
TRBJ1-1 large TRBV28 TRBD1 TGTGCCAGCAGTCAGACAGGGTGGTTGAACACTGAAGCTTTCTTT CASSQTGWLNTEAFF
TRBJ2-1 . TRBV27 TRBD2 TGTGCCAGCAGTACACAGTTTGGGAGCGGGATGCCGTACAATGAGCAGTTCTTC CASSTQFGSGMPYNEQFF
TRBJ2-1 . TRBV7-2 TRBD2 TGTGCCAGCAGCTCCAGAGCTAGCGGGACCTCCCCCAGCAATGAGCAGTTCTTC CASSSRASGTSPSNEQFF
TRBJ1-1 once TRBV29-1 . TGCAGCGTTGTTCTGGGACGCACTGAAGCTTTCTTT CSVVLGRTEAFF
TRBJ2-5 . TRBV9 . TGTGCCAGCAGCCTCGATGAGGGGACGGTGACCCAGTACTTC CASSLDEGTVTQYF
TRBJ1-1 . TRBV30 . TGTGCCTGGAGCGCTGACAGTAACACTGAAGCTTTCTTT CAWSADSNTEAFF
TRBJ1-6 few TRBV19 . TGTGCCACCTGTTCACCCCTCCACTTT CATCSPLHF
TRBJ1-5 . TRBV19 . TGTGCCAGTAGTCCGCCCGGGCGGGGAAAAAGCAATCAGCCCCAGCATTTT CASSPPGRGKSNQPQHF
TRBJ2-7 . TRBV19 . TGTGCCAGGCGTTTAGAGCAGTACTTC CARRLEQYF
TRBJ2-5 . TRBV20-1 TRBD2 TGCAGTACTAGCTATTCTAGCGGGAGAGAGACCCAGTACTTC CSTSYSSGRETQYF
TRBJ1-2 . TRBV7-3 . TGTGCCAGCAGCCCCACGGGGGCAGGCAGAAGCTATGGCTACACCTTC CASSPTGAGRSYGYTF
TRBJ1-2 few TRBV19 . TGTGCCAGTAGTATGTCCAGGGGTCTAAGTGGCTACACCTTC CASSMSRGLSGYTF
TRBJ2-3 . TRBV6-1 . TGTGCCAGCAGTAGGGGATTTGGCAGCACAGATACGCAGTATTTT CASSRGFGSTDTQYF
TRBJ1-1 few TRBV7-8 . TGTGCCAGCAGCTCCATGGGGGGGAACACTGAAGCTTTCTTT CASSSMGGNTEAFF
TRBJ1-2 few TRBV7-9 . TGTGCCAGCAGCTCCGACCCCTATGGCTACACCTTC CASSSDPYGYTF
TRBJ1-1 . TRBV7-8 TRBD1 TGTGCCAGCAGGAACCCGTACAGGGGCCGCACTGAAGCTTTCTTT CASRNPYRGRTEAFF
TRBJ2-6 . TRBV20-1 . TGCAGTGCTCTAGACTCTGGGGCCAACGTCCTGACTTTC CSALDSGANVLTF
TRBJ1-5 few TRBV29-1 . TGCAGCTTCCAGCCCGGAACCGGTCAGCCCCAGCATTTT CSFQPGTGQPQHF